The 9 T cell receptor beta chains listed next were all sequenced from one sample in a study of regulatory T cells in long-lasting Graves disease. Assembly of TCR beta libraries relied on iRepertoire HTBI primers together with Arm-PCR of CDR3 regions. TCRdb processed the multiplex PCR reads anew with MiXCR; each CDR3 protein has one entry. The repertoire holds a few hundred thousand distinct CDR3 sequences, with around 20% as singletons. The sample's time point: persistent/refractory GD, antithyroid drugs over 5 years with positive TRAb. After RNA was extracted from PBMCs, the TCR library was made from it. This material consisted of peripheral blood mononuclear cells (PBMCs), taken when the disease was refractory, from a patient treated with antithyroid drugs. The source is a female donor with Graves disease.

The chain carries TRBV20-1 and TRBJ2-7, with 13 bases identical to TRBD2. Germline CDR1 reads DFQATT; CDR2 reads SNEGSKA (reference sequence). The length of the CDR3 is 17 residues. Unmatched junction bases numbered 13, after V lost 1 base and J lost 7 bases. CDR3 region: CSARVGRGLAGFGEQYF. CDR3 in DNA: TGCAGTGCTAGAGTTGGCAGGGGACTAGCGGGGTTTGGGGAGCAGTACTTC.

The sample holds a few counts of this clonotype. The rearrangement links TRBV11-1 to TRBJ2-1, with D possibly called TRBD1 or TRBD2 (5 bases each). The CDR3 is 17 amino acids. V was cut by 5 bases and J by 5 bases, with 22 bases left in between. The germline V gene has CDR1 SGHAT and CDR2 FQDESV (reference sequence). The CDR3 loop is CASSPRGPPFPNNEQFF. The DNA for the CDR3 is TGTGCCAGCAGCCCCCGGGGACCCCCGTTTCCCAACAATGAGCAGTTCTTC.

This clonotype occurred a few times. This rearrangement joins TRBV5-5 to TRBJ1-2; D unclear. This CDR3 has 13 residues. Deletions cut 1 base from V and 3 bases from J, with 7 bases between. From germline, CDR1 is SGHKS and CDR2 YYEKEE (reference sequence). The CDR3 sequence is CASSLRRDYGYTF. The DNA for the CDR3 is TGTGCCAGCAGCTTGCGGCGGGACTATGGCTACACCTTC.

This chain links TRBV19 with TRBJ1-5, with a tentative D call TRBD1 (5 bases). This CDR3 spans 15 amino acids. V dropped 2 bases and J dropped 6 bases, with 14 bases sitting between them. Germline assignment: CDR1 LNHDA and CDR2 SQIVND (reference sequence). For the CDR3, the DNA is TGTGCCAGTAGTATATCGTCCAGGGCGGGTCAGCCCCAGCATTTT. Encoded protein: CASSISSRAGQPQHF.

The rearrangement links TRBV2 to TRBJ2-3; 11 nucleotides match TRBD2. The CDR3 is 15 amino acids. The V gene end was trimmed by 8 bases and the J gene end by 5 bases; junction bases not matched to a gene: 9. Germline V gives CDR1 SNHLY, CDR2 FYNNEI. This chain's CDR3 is CASGAKLAGEDTQYF. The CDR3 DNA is TGTGCCAGCGGGGCTAAACTAGCGGGAGAAGATACGCAGTATTTT.

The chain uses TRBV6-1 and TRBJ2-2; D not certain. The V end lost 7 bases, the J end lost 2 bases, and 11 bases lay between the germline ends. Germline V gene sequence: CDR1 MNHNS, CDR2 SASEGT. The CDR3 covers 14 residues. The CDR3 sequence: CASTKQQNTGELFF. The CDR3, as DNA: TGTGCCAGCACCAAACAGCAAAACACCGGGGAGCTGTTTTTT.

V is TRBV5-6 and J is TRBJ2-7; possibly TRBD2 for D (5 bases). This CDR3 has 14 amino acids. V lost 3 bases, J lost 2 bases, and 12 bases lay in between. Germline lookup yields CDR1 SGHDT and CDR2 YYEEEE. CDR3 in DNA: TGTGCCAGCAGCTCCCGAGGGCTAACCTACGAGCAGTACTTC. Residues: CASSSRGLTYEQYF.

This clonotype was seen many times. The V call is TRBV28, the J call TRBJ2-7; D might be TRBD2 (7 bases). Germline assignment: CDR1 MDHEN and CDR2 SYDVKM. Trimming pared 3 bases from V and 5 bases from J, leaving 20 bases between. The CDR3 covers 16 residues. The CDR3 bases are TGTGCCAGCAGTTTTCTGGGGGGGCATGGGGACCACGAGCAGTACTTC. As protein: CASSFLGGHGDHEQYF.

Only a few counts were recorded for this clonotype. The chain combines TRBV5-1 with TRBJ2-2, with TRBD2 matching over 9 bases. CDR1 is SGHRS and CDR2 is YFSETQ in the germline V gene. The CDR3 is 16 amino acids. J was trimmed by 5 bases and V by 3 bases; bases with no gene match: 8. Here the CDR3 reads CASSWLAGEGTGELFF. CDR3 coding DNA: TGCGCCAGCAGCTGGTTAGCGGGAGAAGGGACCGGGGAGCTGTTTTTT. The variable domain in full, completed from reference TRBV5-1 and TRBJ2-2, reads KAGVTQTPRYLIKTRGQQVTLSCSPISGHRSVSWYQQTPGQGLQFLFEYFSETQRNKGNFPGRFSGRQFSNSRSEMNVSTLELGDSALYLCASSWLAGEGTGELFFGEGSRLTVL.